This record concerns one T cell receptor beta chain sequence. Its specificity is unknown. The entry originates in a study of cytomegalovirus exposure and HLA in healthy donors. Points from the study as a whole: When analyzed later, the rates of TCR association showed variation by HLA locus, with DRB1 the most and HLA-C the fewest. What was likely a sequencing artifact was a cluster of highly shared sequence variants. Cytomegalovirus association was assigned to approximately 160 TCR beta chains. TCR beta V- and J-gene trimming, according to a later analysis, was linked to a missense DCLRE1C variant.

The PCR ran on 60 Vbeta and 13 Jbeta primers. Assay used: immunoSEQ multiplex PCR; TCRdb lists only in-frame clones, some missing. The sample lists 100,000 to 120,000 clones; around 70% were seen once. The receptor comes from a woman in her thirties or forties in good health and CMV-seropositive. The source material was PBMCs.

The CDR3 spells CASSSDRGRGYTF. CDR3 coding DNA: TGTGCCAGCAGCTCTGACAGGGGGCGAGGCTACACCTTC. The chain is built from TRBV7-2 and TRBJ1-2; 10 nucleotides agree with TRBD1. V shed 4 bases and J 8 bases; nucleotides not matched to a gene: 4. The CDR3 has 13 amino acids. CDR1 SGHTA and CDR2 FQGNSA come from the germline V gene.